This T cell receptor beta chain was identified in a study of cytomegalovirus exposure and HLA in healthy donors. General study points: The classifier reportedly diagnosed cytomegalovirus status with high sensitivity and specificity. When the data were analyzed later, several of the most significant clusters appeared to be linked to common viral pathogens. Altogether, around 160 TCR beta chains were recorded as cytomegalovirus-associated.

With respect to this clone: Its antigen is unidentified.

Germline assignment: CDR1 SGHAT and CDR2 FQNNGV. This CDR3 comprises 17 residues. Trimming stripped 5 bases from V and 9 bases from J, with 23 bases between. It was with 60 Vbeta and 13 Jbeta primers that the PCR ran. The table came from immunoSEQ multiplex PCR; TCRdb's copy has only in-frame clones and leaves some out. The sample contains more than 150,000 clones, about 81% of which appear only once. The sequencing input was PBMCs. This clonotype originated in a woman younger than 35 in good health and CMV-seropositive. The chain has TRBV11-2 and TRBJ1-6, with TRBD1 as a possible D gene (6 bases). The CDR3: CASSVWNLRGISSPLHF. The CDR3 DNA reads as TGTGCCAGCAGCGTTTGGAACCTCAGGGGAATTAGTTCACCCCTCCACTTT.